This T cell receptor (beta chain) was retrieved from a study of blood T cell repertoires in COVID-19. Measured with immunoSEQ multiplex PCR; TCRdb has only the in-frame clones, and not every one. The sample consists of 150,000 to 200,000 clones, more than 65% of them appearing once. Only one count was recorded for this clone. This receptor was taken from a woman between 50 and 59 years old with acute COVID-19. Sequencing was carried out using PBMCs or T cells enriched from blood (not recorded which).

This CDR3 reads CASSPPVGTGTLNQPQHF. The CDR3 DNA reads as TGTGCCAGCTCACCACCTGTAGGGACAGGGACCCTCAATCAGCCCCAGCATTTT. The chain combines TRBV18 with TRBJ1-5; TRBD1 agrees at 9 bases. The trim removed 0 bases at V and 3 bases at J, leaving 9 bases unmatched. Looked up from germline, CDR1 is KGHSH and CDR2 is LQKENI. The CDR3 sequence is 18 residues long.